Listed below are T cell receptor beta chains from one sample, sequenced in a study of T cell changes during pregnancy in multiple sclerosis. TCRdb's table, derived via immunoSEQ multiplex PCR, lists solely in-frame clones and lacks some. The sample carries 85,000 to 90,000 clones, 94% recorded once. This specimen was peripheral blood, taken after pregnancy. All receptors come from a female donor in good health, enrolled as a control in a pregnancy study. CDR3s include the opening cysteine and the closing phenylalanine or tryptophan. D genes are given only for firm matches.

V,D,J,length,CDR3,DNA
TRBV12-5,.,TRBJ1-1,12,CASGSPGISAFF,TGTGCTAGTGGTTCGCCGGGGATTTCAGCTTTCTTT
TRBV5-4,.,TRBJ2-2,16,CASSRRISGNTGELFF,TGTGCCAGCAGCCGCCGCATATCGGGGAACACCGGGGAGCTGTTTTTT
TRBV5-1,.,TRBJ1-4,15,CASSITGATNEKLFF,TGCGCCAGCAGCATTACAGGAGCAACTAATGAAAAACTGTTTTTT
TRBV27,.,TRBJ2-6,16,CASSLSPGSGANVLTF,TGTGCCAGCAGTTTATCTCCGGGATCTGGGGCCAACGTCCTGACTTTC
TRBV28,TRBD1,TRBJ1-3,18,CASSLSPGTGDSGNTIYF,TGTGCCAGCAGTTTATCTCCCGGTACAGGGGACTCTGGAAACACCATATATTTT
TRBV19,TRBD2,TRBJ2-7,15,CASSGLAGFGYEQYF,TGTGCCAGTAGTGGACTAGCGGGATTTGGCTACGAGCAGTACTTC
TRBV28,.,TRBJ2-3,14,CASSLYIATDTQYF,TGTGCCAGCAGTTTATACATTGCCACAGATACGCAGTATTTT
TRBV4-1,.,TRBJ1-1,15,CASSPQQGVSTEAFF,TGCGCCAGCAGCCCGCAGCAGGGTGTGAGCACTGAAGCTTTCTTT
TRBV19,TRBD2,TRBJ2-1,15,CASSFPRGTYNEQFF,TGTGCCAGTAGTTTTCCGCGGGGGACCTACAATGAGCAGTTCTTC
TRBV15,.,TRBJ1-1,13,CATSSLGGSEAFF,TGTGCCACCAGCAGCCTCGGGGGGTCTGAAGCTTTCTTT
TRBV11-1,TRBD1,TRBJ2-1,15,CASSLEGGVLNEQFF,TGTGCCAGCAGCTTAGAAGGGGGCGTCTTGAATGAGCAGTTCTTC
TRBV5-5,.,TRBJ2-7,14,CASSTGTAGYEQYF,TGTGCCAGCAGCACAGGGACGGCTGGCTACGAGCAGTACTTC
TRBV6-6,.,TRBJ1-5,13,CASGNRVNQPQHF,TGTGCCAGCGGAAACAGGGTAAATCAGCCCCAGCATTTT
TRBV4-1,TRBD2,TRBJ2-7,15,CASSLLAGGPYEQYF,TGCGCCAGCAGCCTGTTAGCGGGAGGGCCTTACGAGCAGTACTTC
TRBV15,.,TRBJ2-7,13,CATSSGHPYEQYF,TGTGCCACCAGCAGTGGACACCCCTACGAGCAGTACTTC
TRBV5-4,TRBD2,TRBJ2-1,15,CASTLVPGGHNEQFF,TGTGCCAGCACCCTTGTCCCGGGAGGCCACAATGAGCAGTTCTTC
TRBV6-6,.,TRBJ2-2,16,CASSYEQGQNTGELFF,TGTGCCAGCAGTTACGAACAGGGCCAAAACACCGGGGAGCTGTTTTTT
TRBV27,.,TRBJ2-2,16,CASSQPTGVATGELFF,TGTGCCAGCAGTCAACCCACCGGGGTCGCCACCGGGGAGCTGTTTTTT
TRBV19,.,TRBJ1-4,15,CASSISRVEGEKLFF,TGTGCCAGTAGTATTTCCCGCGTCGAGGGTGAAAAACTGTTTTTT
TRBV9,.,TRBJ2-1,14,CASSGDLIYNEQFF,TGTGCCAGCAGCGGGGACTTAATCTACAATGAGCAGTTCTTC
TRBV4-1,TRBD1,TRBJ1-2,14,CASSQDTGGGGYTF,TGCGCCAGCAGCCAAGATACAGGGGGCGGCGGCTACACCTTC
TRBV7-9,.,TRBJ2-7,14,CASSNSEGPYEQYF,TGTGCCAGCAGCAATTCGGAGGGGCCCTACGAGCAGTACTTC
TRBV15,TRBD1,TRBJ1-4,14,CATSLGQGSEKLFF,TGTGCCACCAGCCTGGGACAGGGGTCTGAAAAACTGTTTTTT
TRBV27,.,TRBJ1-2,13,CASSLSSDYGYTF,TGTGCCAGCAGTTTATCCTCGGACTATGGCTACACCTTC
TRBV5-1,TRBD2,TRBJ2-7,15,CASSLLAGGPNEQYF,TGCGCCAGCAGCTTACTAGCGGGAGGGCCCAACGAGCAGTACTTC
TRBV15,.,TRBJ1-3,17,CATSRDRPGGSGNTIYF,TGTGCCACCAGCAGAGATCGACCGGGGGGCTCTGGAAACACCATATATTTT
TRBV5-1,.,TRBJ2-3,13,CASSPGQTDTQYF,TGCGCCAGCAGCCCAGGACAGACAGATACGCAGTATTTT
TRBV2,.,TRBJ2-7,13,CASSRQDLYEQYF,TGTGCCAGCAGTCGACAGGACCTCTACGAGCAGTACTTC
TRBV5-1,.,TRBJ2-5,16,CASSLGSSGGQETQYF,TGCGCCAGCAGCTTGGGTAGTAGTGGCGGGCAAGAGACCCAGTACTTC
TRBV28,.,TRBJ1-3,15,CASSIGAGYGNTIYF,TGTGCCAGCAGCATAGGGGCAGGGTATGGAAACACCATATATTTT
TRBV19,.,TRBJ1-3,18,CASTTFPDSGTSGNTIYF,TGTGCCAGTACTACATTCCCGGACTCAGGAACCTCTGGAAACACCATATATTTT
TRBV28,TRBD1,TRBJ2-5,15,CASSLSPGGRETQYF,TGTGCCAGCAGTTTAAGTCCAGGGGGTCGAGAGACCCAGTACTTC
TRBV29-1,TRBD1,TRBJ2-1,15,CSVVGTASSYNEQFF,TGCAGCGTTGTAGGGACAGCGAGCTCCTACAATGAGCAGTTCTTC
TRBV5-1,TRBD1,TRBJ2-7,13,CASSFRQGHEQYF,TGCGCCAGCAGCTTCCGACAGGGCCACGAGCAGTACTTC
TRBV9,.,TRBJ2-1,14,CASSVAGVNYEQFF,TGTGCCAGCAGCGTAGCCGGAGTCAACTATGAGCAGTTCTTC
TRBV6-6,.,TRBJ2-7,12,CAIRGGLYEQYF,TGTGCCATAAGGGGGGGCCTCTACGAGCAGTACTTC
TRBV28,TRBD2,TRBJ2-1,15,CASSFRSSGYNEQFF,TGTGCCAGCAGTTTTAGGTCTAGCGGGTACAATGAGCAGTTCTTC
TRBV2,TRBD2,TRBJ2-1,14,CASKTSGRSGEQFF,TGTGCCAGCAAGACTAGCGGGAGGTCTGGTGAGCAGTTCTTC
TRBV27,TRBD2,TRBJ2-7,16,CASSLKGTRRAYEQYF,TGTGCCAGCAGTTTAAAGGGGACTAGGAGGGCCTACGAGCAGTACTTC
TRBV7-9,.,TRBJ2-3,13,CASSLSRTDTQYF,TGTGCCAGCAGCTTATCTCGCACAGATACGCAGTATTTT
TRBV28,TRBD1,TRBJ2-4,16,CASSLATTGSQNIQYF,TGTGCCAGCAGTTTAGCCACGACAGGGAGCCAAAACATTCAGTACTTC